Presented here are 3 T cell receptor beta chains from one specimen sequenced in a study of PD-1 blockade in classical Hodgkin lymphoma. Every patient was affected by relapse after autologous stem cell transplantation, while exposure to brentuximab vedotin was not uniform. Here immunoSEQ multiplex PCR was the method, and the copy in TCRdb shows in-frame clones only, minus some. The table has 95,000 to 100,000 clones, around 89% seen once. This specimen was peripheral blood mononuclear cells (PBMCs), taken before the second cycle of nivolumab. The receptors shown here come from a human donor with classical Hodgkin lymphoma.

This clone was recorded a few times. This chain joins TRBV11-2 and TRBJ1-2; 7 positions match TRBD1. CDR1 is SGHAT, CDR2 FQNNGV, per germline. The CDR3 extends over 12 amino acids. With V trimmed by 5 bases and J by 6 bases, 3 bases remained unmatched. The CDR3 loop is CASSQGVNGYTF. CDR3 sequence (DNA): TGTGCCAGCAGCCAGGGGGTTAATGGCTACACCTTC.

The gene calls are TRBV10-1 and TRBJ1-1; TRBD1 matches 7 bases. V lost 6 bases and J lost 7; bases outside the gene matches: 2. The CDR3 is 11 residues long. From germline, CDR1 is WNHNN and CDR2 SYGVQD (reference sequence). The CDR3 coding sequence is TGCGCCAGCAGCAACAGGGGTGAAGCTTTCTTT. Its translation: CASSNRGEAFF.

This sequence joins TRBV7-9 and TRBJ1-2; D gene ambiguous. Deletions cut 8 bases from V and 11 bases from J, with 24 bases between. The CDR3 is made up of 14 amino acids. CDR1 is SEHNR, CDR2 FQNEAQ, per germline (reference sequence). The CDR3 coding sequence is TGTGCCAGCCGCGCGGACTCAACCCGTGGGCGGTACACCTTC. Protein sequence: CASRADSTRGRYTF.